A single sample is the source of the 6 T cell receptor beta chains below, sequenced in a study of blood T cell repertoires in COVID-19. Measured with immunoSEQ multiplex PCR; TCRdb has only the in-frame clones, and not every one. The data show over 85,000 clones, 87% seen once. Sequenced: peripheral blood. Receptor source: a woman between 50 and 59 years old with COVID-19, enrolled during active disease.

In its sample, this clone was seen once. V usage is TRBV5-8 and J usage is TRBJ2-5; TRBD2 matches 8 bases. The germline gives CDR1 SGHTS, CDR2 YDEGEE. CDR3 length: 15 amino acids. V dropped 0 bases and J dropped 3; count of bases not matched to a gene: 4. CDR3 sequence: CASSLGRRGEETQYF. The CDR3, as DNA: TGTGCCAGCAGCTTGGGCCGGCGGGGGGAAGAGACCCAGTACTTC.

The chain uses TRBV5-6 and TRBJ1-2; tentative D call: TRBD1 (5 bases). CDR1 is SGHDT and CDR2 is YYEEEE in the germline V gene. The CDR3 length is 15 residues. Deletions cut 0 bases from V and 0 bases from J, with 9 bases between. CDR3 coding DNA: TGTGCCAGCAGCTTGGGCGGGACCGCTAACTATGGCTACACCTTC. Amino acid sequence: CASSLGGTANYGYTF.

The chain uses TRBV5-8 and TRBJ1-6, with 10 bases aligning to TRBD1. This CDR3 is built from 12 residues. Germline assignment: CDR1 SGHTS and CDR2 YDEGEE. V was clipped by 10 bases and J by 9 bases; unmatched bases: 4. This CDR3 is CAGTGVTSPLHF. Written as DNA, the CDR3 is TGTGCCGGGACAGGGGTAACTTCACCCCTCCACTTT.

The chain carries TRBV14 and TRBJ1-2; 7 bases are shared with TRBD1. After removal of 0 bases from V and 7 bases from J, the junction contained 8 bases not matched to a gene. The CDR3 is 15 residues long. Germline V gene data show CDR1 as SGHDN and CDR2 as FVKESK. The CDR3 loop reads CASSQDLHRGTGYTF. DNA of the CDR3: TGTGCCAGCAGCCAAGATCTCCACAGGGGTACTGGCTACACCTTC. The entire variable domain, with the rest obtained from reference TRBV14 and TRBJ1-2, is as follows: EAGVTQFPSHSVIEKGQTVTLRCDPISGHDNLYWYRRVMGKEIKFLLHFVKESKQDESGMPNNRFLAERTGGTYSTLKVQPAELEDSGVYFCASSQDLHRGTGYTFGSGTRLTVV.

For the CDR3, the DNA is TGTGCCAGCAGTCTAAGACAGGGACCAGATACGCAGTATTTT. Protein sequence: CASSLRQGPDTQYF. The V and J genes are TRBV27 and TRBJ2-3, with 7 nucleotides matching TRBD1. CDR3 length equals 14 residues. The germline V gene encodes CDR1 MNHEY and CDR2 SMNVEV (reference sequence). V was pared by 5 bases and J by 4 bases, with 6 bases of the junction left unmatched.

This rearrangement joins TRBV7-3 to TRBJ2-6; D is unclear. This CDR3 has 16 amino acids. Trimming took off 2 bases at V and 0 bases at J, with 8 bases between the two ends. CDR1 and CDR2 (germline): SGHTA, FQGTGA. CDR3 nucleotide sequence: TGTGCCAGCAGCTTATACAGAAACTCTGGGGCCAACGTCCTGACTTTC. Its translation is CASSLYRNSGANVLTF.